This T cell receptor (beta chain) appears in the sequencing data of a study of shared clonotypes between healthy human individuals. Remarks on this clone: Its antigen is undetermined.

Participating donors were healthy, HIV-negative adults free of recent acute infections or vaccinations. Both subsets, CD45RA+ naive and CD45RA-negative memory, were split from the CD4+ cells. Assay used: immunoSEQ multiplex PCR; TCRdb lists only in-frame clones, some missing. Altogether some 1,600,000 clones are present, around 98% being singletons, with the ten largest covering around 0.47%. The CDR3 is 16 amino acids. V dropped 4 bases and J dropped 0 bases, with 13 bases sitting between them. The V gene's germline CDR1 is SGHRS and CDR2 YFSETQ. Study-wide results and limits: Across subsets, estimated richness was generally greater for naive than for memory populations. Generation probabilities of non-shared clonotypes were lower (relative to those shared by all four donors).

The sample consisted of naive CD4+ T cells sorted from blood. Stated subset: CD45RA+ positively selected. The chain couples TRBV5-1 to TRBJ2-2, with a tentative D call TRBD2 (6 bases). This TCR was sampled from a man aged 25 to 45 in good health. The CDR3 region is CASSLASASNTGELFF. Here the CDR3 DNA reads TGCGCCAGCAGCCTCGCTAGCGCCTCGAACACCGGGGAGCTGTTTTTT. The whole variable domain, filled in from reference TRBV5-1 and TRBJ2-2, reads KAGVTQTPRYLIKTRGQQVTLSCSPISGHRSVSWYQQTPGQGLQFLFEYFSETQRNKGNFPGRFSGRQFSNSRSEMNVSTLELGDSALYLCASSLASASNTGELFFGEGSRLTVL.